This record covers a single T cell receptor beta chain. The record originates from a study of blood T cell repertoires in COVID-19. Across the whole study: Donors in the United States, Italy and Spain gave samples during acute or convalescent COVID-19. PBMCs, B-cell-depleted T cells, or T cells provided the cDNA or gDNA that made up the material.

Repertoires were generated with immunoSEQ multiplex PCR, while TCRdb's copy carries only in-frame clones and drops some. The sample contains a few hundred thousand clones, 89% of which appear only once. This CDR3 comprises 17 residues. Germline V gene data show CDR1 as ENHRY and CDR2 as SYGVKD. V was shortened by 4 bases and J by 1 base, with 19 bases between the two germline ends. Sequencing was carried out using PBMCs or T cells enriched from blood (not recorded which). V usage is TRBV10-3 and J usage is TRBJ1-1; D may be TRBD1 (5 bases). This TCR was sampled from a woman between 45 and 60 years old who had been exposed to COVID-19. CDR3 sequence reads: CAISVWGVDAGNTEAFF. The CDR3 bases are TGTGCCATCAGTGTATGGGGGGTTGATGCAGGGAACACTGAAGCTTTCTTT.